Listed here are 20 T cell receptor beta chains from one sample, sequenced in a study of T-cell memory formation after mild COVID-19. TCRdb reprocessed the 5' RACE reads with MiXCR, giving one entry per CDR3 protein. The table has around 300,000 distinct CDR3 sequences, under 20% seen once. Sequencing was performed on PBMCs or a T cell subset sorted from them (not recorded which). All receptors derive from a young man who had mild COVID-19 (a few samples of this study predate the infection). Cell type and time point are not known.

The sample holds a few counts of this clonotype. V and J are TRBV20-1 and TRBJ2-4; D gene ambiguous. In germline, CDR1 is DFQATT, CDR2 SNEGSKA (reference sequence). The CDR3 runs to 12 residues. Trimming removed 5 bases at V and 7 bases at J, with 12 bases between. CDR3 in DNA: TGCAGTGCTGGACCGCATGTTAACATTCAGTACTTC. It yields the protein CSAGPHVNIQYF.

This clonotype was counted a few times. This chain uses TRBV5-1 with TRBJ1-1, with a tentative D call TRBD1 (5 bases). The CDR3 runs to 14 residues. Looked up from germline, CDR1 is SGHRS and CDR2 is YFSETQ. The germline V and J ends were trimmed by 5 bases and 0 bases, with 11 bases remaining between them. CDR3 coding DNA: TGCGCCAGCAGGGGACCGGGGGTGAACACTGAAGCTTTCTTT. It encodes CASRGPGVNTEAFF.

The CDR3 sequence is CASSLNGYYGYTF. CDR3 sequence (DNA): TGCGCCAGCAGCTTGAACGGTTACTATGGCTACACCTTC. The chain joins TRBV5-1 to TRBJ1-2; D gene uncertain. Germline V gene lookup returns CDR1 SGHRS and CDR2 YFSETQ. The CDR3 consists of 13 residues. V lost 1 base, J lost 3 bases, and 7 bases lay in between.

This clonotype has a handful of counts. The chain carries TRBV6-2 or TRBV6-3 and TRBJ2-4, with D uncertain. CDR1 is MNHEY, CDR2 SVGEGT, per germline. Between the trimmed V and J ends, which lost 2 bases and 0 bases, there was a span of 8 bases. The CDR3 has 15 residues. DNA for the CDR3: TGTGCCAGCAGTTACCTAGGGATAGCCAAAAACATTCAGTACTTC. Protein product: CASSYLGIAKNIQYF.

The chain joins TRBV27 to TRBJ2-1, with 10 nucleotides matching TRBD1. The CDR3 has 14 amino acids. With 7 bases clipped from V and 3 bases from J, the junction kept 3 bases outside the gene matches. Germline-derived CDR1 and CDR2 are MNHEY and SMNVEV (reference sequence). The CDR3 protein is CASTGTGDYNEQFF. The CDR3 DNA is TGTGCCAGCACCGGGACAGGGGACTACAATGAGCAGTTCTTC.

CDR3 amino acids: CASSYDRRIHEAFF. CDR3 nucleotide sequence: TGTGCCAGCAGTTACGACAGGCGTATCCACGAAGCTTTCTTT. This rearrangement joins TRBV6-2 or TRBV6-3 to TRBJ1-1; D might be TRBD1 (6 bases). The CDR3 runs 14 residues. Trimming took off 2 bases at V and 8 bases at J, with 15 bases between the two ends. Germline loops: CDR1 MNHEY, CDR2 SVGEGT.

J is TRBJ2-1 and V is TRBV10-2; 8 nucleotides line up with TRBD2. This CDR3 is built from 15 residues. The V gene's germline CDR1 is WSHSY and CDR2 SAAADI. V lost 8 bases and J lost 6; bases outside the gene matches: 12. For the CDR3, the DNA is TGCGCCAGCGCCTTGGCGGGGGGTTTTGGCAATGAGCAGTTCTTC. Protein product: CASALAGGFGNEQFF.

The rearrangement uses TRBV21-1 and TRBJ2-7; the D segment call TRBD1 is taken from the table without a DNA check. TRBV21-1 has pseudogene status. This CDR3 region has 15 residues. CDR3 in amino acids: CASSKRGRDRLSQYV. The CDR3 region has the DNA TGTGCCAGCAGCAAAAGGGGCAGGGATCGGTTGTCGCAGTACGTC.

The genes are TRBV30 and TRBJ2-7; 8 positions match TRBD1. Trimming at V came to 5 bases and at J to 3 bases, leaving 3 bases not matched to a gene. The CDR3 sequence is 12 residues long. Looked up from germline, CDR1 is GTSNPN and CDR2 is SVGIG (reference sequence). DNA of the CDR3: TGTGCCTGGCTCAGGGGGCGCTACGAGCAGTACTTC. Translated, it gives CAWLRGRYEQYF.

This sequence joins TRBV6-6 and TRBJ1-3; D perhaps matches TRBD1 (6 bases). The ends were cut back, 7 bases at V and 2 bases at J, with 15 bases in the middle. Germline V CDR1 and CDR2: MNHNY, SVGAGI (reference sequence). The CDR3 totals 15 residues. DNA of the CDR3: TGTGCCAGCATCTACGGGGGGGGCACTGGAAACACCATATATTTT. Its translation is CASIYGGGTGNTIYF.

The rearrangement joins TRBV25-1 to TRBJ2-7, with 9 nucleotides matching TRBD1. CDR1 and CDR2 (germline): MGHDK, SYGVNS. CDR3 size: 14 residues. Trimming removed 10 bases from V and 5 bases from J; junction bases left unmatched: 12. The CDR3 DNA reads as TGTGCCACTCAACCGGGACAGGGCGTAGACGAGCAGTACTTC. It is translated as CATQPGQGVDEQYF.

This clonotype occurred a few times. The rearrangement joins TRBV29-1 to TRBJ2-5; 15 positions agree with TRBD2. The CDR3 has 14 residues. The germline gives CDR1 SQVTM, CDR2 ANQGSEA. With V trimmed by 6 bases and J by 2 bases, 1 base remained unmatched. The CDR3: CSVGTSGGQETQYF. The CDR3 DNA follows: TGCAGCGTGGGGACTAGCGGGGGGCAAGAGACCCAGTACTTC. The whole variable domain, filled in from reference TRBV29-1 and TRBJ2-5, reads SAVISQKPSRDICQRGTSLTIQCQVDSQVTMMFWYRQQPGQSLTLIATANQGSEATYESGFVIDKFPISRPNLTFSTLTVSNMSPEDSSIYLCSVGTSGGQETQYFGPGTRLLVL.

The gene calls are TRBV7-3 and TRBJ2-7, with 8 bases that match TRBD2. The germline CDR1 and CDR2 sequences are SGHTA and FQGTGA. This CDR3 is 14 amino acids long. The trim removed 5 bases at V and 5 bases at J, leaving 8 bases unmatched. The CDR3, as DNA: TGTGCCAGCAGCGCGGCGGGGGGAAACGACGAGCAGTACTTC. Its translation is CASSAAGGNDEQYF.

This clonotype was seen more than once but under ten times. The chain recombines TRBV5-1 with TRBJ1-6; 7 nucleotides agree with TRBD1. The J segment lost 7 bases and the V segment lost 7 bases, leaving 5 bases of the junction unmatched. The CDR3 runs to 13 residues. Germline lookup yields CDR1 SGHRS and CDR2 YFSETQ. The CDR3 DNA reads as TGCGCCAGCCGGGACAGTGTCAATTCACCCCTCCACTTT. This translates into CASRDSVNSPLHF.

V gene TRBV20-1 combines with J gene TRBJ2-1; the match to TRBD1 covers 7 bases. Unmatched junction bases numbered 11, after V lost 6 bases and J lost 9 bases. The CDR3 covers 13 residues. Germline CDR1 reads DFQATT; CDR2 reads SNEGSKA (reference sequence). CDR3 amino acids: CSADADRAAEQFF. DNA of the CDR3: TGCAGTGCGGACGCTGACAGGGCTGCTGAGCAGTTCTTC.

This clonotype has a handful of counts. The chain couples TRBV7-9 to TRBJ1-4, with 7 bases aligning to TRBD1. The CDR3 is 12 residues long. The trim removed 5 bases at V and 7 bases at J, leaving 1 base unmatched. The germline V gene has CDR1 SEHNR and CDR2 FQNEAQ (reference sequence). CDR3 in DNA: TGTGCCAGCAGCCAGGGGGTTGAAAAACTGTTTTTT. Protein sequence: CASSQGVEKLFF.

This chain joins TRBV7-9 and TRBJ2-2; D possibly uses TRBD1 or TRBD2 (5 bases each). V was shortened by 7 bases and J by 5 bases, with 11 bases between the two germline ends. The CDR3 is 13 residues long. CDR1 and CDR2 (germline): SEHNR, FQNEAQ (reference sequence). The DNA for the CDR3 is TGTGCCAGCATCGGGGCGCGGACCGGGGAGCTGTTTTTT. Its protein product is CASIGARTGELFF.

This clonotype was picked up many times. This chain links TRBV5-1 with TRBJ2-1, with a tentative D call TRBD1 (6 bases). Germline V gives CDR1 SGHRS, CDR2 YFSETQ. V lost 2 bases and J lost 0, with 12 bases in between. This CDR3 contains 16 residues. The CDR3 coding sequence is TGCGCCAGCAGCTTTTTGGGGGCGGACTCCTACAATGAGCAGTTCTTC. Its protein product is CASSFLGADSYNEQFF. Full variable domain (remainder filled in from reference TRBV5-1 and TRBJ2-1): KAGVTQTPRYLIKTRGQQVTLSCSPISGHRSVSWYQQTPGQGLQFLFEYFSETQRNKGNFPGRFSGRQFSNSRSEMNVSTLELGDSALYLCASSFLGADSYNEQFFGPGTRLTVL.

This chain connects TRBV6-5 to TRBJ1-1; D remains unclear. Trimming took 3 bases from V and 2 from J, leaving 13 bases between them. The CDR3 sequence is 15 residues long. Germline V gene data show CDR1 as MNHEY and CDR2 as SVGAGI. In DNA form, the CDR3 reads TGTGCCAGCAGTTATTCAACAGCCTCCAACACTGAAGCTTTCTTT. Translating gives CASSYSTASNTEAFF.

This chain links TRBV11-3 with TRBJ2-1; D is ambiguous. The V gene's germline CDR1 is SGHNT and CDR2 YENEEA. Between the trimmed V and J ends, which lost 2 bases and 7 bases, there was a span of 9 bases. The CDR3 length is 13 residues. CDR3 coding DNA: TGTGCCAGCAGCTTATATGGGGTTAATGAGCAGTTCTTC. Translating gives CASSLYGVNEQFF.